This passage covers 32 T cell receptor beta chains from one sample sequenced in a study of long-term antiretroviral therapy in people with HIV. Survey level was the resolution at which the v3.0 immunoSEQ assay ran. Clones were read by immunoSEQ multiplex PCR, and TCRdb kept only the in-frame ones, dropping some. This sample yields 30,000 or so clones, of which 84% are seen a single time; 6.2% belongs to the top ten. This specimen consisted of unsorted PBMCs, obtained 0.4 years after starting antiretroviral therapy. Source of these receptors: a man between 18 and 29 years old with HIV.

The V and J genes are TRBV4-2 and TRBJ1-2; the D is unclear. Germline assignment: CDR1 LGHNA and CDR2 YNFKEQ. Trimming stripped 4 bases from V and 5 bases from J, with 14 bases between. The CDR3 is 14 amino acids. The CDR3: CASSLGEVGYGYTF. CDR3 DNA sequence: TGTGCCAGCAGCCTTGGGGAGGTTGGGTATGGCTACACCTTC.

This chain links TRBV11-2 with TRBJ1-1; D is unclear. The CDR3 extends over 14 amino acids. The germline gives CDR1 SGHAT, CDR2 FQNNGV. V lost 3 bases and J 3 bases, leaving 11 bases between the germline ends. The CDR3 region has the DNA TGTGCCAGCAGCTTCAGGAGACTCGACACTGAAGCTTTCTTT. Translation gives CASSFRRLDTEAFF.

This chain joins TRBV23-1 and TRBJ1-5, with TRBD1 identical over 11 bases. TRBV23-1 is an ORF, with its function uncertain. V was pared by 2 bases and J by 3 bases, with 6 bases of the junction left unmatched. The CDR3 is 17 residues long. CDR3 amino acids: CASSQKDRGHSNQPQHF. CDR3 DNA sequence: TGCGCCAGCAGTCAAAAGGACAGGGGGCATTCCAATCAGCCCCAGCATTTT.

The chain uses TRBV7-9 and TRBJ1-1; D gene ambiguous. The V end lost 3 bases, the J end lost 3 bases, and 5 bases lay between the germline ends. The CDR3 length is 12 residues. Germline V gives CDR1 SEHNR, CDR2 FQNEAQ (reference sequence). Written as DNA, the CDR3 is TGTGCCAGCAGCTTGGAGCACACTGAAGCTTTCTTT. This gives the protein CASSLEHTEAFF.

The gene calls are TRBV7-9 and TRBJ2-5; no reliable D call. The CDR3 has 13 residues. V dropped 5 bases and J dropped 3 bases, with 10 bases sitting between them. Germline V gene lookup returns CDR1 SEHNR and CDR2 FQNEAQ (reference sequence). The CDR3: CASSRPREETQYF. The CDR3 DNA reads TGTGCCAGCAGCCGGCCAAGGGAAGAGACCCAGTACTTC.

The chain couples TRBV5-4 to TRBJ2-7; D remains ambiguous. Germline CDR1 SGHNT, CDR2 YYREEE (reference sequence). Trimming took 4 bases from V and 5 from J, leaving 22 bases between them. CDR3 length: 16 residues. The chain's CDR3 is CASSPLGRVKADEQYF. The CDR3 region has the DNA TGTGCCAGCAGCCCCCTAGGACGAGTCAAGGCGGACGAGCAGTACTTC.

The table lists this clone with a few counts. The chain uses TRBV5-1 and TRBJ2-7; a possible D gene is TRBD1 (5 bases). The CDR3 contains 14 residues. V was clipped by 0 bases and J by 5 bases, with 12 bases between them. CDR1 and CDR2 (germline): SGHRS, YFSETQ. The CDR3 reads CASSLGRVEHEQYF. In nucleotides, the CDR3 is TGCGCCAGCAGCTTGGGCAGGGTGGAGCACGAGCAGTACTTC.

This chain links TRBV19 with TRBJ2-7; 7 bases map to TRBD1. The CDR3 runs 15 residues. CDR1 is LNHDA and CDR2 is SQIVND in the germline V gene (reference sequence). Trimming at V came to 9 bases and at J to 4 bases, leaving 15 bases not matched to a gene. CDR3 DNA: TGTGCCAGCCCTCCCCCCAGACAGGGTTGTTACGAGCAGTACTTC. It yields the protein CASPPPRQGCYEQYF.

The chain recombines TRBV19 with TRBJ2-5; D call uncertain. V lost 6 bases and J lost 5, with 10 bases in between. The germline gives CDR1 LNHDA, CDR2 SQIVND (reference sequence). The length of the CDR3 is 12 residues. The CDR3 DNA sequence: TGTGCCAGTAGCCTAGATTATGAGACCCAGTACTTC. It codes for CASSLDYETQYF.

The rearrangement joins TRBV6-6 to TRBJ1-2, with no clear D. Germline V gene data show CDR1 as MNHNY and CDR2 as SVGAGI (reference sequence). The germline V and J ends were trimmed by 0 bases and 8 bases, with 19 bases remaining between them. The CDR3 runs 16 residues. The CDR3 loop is CASSYSTLEFPSGYTF. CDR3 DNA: TGTGCCAGCAGTTACTCTACTCTTGAGTTCCCTTCGGGCTACACCTTC.

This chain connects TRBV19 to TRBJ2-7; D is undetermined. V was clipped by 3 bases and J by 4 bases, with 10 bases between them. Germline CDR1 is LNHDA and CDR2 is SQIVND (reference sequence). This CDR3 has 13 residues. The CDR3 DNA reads TGTGCCAGTAGTATCCGGACCGATTACGAGCAGTACTTC. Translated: CASSIRTDYEQYF.

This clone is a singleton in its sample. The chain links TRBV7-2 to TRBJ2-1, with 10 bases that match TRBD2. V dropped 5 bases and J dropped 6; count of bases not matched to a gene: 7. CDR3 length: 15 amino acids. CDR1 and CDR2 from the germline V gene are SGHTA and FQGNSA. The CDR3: CASSLSGRGGNEQFF. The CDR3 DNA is TGTGCCAGCAGCCTAAGCGGGAGGGGAGGCAATGAGCAGTTCTTC.

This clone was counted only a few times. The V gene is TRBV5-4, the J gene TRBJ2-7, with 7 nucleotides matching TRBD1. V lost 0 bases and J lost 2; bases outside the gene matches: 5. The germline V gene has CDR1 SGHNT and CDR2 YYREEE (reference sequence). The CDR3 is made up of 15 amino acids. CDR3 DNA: TGTGCCAGCAGCTTGGCAGTCGGGACAGCCTACGAGCAGTACTTC. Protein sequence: CASSLAVGTAYEQYF.

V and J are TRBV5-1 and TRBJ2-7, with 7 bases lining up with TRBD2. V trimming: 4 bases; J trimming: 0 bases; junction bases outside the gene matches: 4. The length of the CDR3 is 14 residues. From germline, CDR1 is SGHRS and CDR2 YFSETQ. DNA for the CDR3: TGCGCCAGCAGCCCCGGGGGGAACTCCTACGAGCAGTACTTC. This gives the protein CASSPGGNSYEQYF.

CDR3 DNA sequence: TGTGCCAGCAGCTTATTCAGGAACACTGAAGCTTTCTTT. Translating it yields CASSLFRNTEAFF. This chain links TRBV5-6 with TRBJ1-1; D remains unclear. Germline loops: CDR1 SGHDT, CDR2 YYEEEE. V lost 2 bases and J 1 base, leaving 6 bases between the germline ends. This CDR3 is built from 13 residues.

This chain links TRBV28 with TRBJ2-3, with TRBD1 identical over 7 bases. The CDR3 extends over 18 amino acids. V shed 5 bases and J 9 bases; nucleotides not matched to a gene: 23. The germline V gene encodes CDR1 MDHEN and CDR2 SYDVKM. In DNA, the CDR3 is TGTGCCAGCAGTCCAGAGACAGGGTATGGGGCCCACTCGGACACGCAGTATTTT. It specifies CASSPETGYGAHSDTQYF.

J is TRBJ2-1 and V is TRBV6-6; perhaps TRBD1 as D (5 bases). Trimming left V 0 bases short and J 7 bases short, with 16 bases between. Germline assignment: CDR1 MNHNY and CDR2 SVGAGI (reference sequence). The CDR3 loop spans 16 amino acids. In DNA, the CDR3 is TGTGCCAGCAGTTACTCATCTTCCGGCAGGGTGAATGAGCAGTTCTTC. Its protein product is CASSYSSSGRVNEQFF.

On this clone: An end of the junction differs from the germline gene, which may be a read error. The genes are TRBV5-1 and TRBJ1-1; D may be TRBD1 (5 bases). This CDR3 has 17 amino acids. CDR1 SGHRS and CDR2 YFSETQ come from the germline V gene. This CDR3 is CASSLRGPSLRNSEAFF. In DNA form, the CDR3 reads TGCGCCAGCAGCTTGCGGGGACCGAGTTTAAGGAACTCTGAAGCTTTCTTT.

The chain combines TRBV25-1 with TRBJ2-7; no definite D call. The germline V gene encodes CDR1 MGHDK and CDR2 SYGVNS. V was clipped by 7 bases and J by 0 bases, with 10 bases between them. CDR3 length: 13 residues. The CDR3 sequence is CASKASPSYEQYF. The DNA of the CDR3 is TGTGCCAGCAAGGCTAGTCCCTCCTACGAGCAGTACTTC.

Written as DNA, the CDR3 is TGTGCCAGCAGTTATGGGGACATGAACACTGAAGCTTTCTTT. This codes for CASSYGDMNTEAFF. V and J are TRBV6-5 and TRBJ1-1; D is possibly TRBD1 (6 bases). The CDR3 covers 14 residues. The V gene's germline CDR1 is MNHEY and CDR2 SVGAGI. V lost 3 bases, J lost 0 bases, and 8 bases lay in between.

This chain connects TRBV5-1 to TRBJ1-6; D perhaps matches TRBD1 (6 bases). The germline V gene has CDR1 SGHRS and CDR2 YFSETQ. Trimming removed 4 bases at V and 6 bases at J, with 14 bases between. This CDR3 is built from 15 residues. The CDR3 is CASSPRDTLNSPLHF. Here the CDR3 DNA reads TGCGCCAGCAGCCCTCGGGACACCCTTAATTCACCCCTCCACTTT.

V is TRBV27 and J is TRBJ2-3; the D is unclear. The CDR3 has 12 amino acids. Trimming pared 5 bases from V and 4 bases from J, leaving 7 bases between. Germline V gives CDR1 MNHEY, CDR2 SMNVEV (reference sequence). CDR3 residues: CASSPLPDTQYF. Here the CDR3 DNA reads TGTGCCAGCAGTCCCCTACCAGATACGCAGTATTTT.

The CDR3 bases are TGTGCCAGCATTCCGGGATTCGCCTATGGCTACACCTTC. This gives the protein CASIPGFAYGYTF. J is TRBJ1-2 and V is TRBV6-1; unclear D gene. Trimming pared 7 bases from V and 4 bases from J, leaving 13 bases between. Germline V lookup: CDR1 MNHNS, CDR2 SASEGT. The CDR3 loop spans 13 amino acids.

This CDR3 is CASSSAQGDYGYTF. CDR3 DNA sequence: TGTGCCAGCAGCTCTGCACAGGGCGACTATGGCTACACCTTC. The genes are TRBV2 and TRBJ1-2, with a possible D match to TRBD1 (6 bases). CDR1 SNHLY and CDR2 FYNNEI come from the germline V gene. This CDR3 is built from 14 residues. Trimming cost V 6 bases and J 3 bases, with 14 bases left between them.

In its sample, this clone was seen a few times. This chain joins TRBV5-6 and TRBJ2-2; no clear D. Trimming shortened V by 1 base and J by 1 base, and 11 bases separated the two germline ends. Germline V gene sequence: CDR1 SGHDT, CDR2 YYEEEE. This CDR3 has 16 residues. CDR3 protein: CASSLFGKGNTGELFF. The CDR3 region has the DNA TGTGCCAGCAGCTTGTTCGGAAAAGGGAACACCGGGGAGCTGTTTTTT.

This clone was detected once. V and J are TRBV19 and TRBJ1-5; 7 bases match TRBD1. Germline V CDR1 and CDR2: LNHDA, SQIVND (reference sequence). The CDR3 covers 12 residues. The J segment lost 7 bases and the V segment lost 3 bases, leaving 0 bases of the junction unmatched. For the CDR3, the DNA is TGTGCCAGTAGTATCAGGGGGCAGCCCCAGCATTTT. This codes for CASSIRGQPQHF.

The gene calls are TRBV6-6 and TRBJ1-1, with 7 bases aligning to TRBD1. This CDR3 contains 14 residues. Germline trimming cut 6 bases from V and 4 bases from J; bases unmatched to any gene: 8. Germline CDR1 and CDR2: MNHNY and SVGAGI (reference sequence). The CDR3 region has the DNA TGTGCCAGCAGACCCCTTCACAGGGGCACTGAAGCTTTCTTT. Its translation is CASRPLHRGTEAFF.

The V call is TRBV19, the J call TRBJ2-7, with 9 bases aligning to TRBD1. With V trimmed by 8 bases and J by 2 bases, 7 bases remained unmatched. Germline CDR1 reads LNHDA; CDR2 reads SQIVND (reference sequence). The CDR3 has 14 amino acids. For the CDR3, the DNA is TGTGCCAGTCGGCCGGGACAGGGAGCCTACGAGCAGTACTTC. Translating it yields CASRPGQGAYEQYF.

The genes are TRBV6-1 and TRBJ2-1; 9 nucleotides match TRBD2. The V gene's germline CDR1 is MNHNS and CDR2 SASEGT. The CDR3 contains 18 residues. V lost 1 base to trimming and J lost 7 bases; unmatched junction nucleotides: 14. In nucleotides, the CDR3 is TGTGCCAGCAGTGAAGTCGGAGGATGGCGGGAGGGCCAGAATGAGCAGTTCTTC. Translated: CASSEVGGWREGQNEQFF.

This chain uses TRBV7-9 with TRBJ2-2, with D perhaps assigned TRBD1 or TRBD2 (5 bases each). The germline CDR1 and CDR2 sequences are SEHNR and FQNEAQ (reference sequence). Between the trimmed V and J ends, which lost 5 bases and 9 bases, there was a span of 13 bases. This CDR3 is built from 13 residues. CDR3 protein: CASSPLGPWELFF. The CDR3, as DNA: TGTGCCAGCAGCCCCTTGGGACCCTGGGAGCTGTTTTTT.

The CDR3 DNA reads as TGCGCCAGCAGTGACGGCGTCATTCAGGGGGACGAGCAGTACTTC. Its translation: CASSDGVIQGDEQYF. The chain has TRBV10-2 and TRBJ2-7, with 7 nucleotides matching TRBD1. Germline values: CDR1 WSHSY, CDR2 SAAADI. The J segment lost 5 bases and the V segment lost 3 bases, leaving 10 bases of the junction unmatched. The CDR3 is made up of 15 amino acids.

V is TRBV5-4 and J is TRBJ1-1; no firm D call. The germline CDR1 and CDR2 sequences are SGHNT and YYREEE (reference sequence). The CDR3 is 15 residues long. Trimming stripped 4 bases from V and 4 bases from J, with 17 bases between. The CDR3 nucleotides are TGTGCCAGCAGCGACCCTGAGGTAGGGAGCACTGAAGCTTTCTTT. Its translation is CASSDPEVGSTEAFF.